This T cell receptor (delta chain) was captured in a study of Vδ1+ human thymocytes. Overall study results and limits: Despite high sort purity, roughly 21% of thymic T cell receptor delta sequences were Vdelta2. Thymic TRG and TRD repertoires appeared highly polyclonal.

Germline CDR1 and CDR2: TSWWSYY and QGS. The CDR3 is 16 amino acids. Unmatched junction bases numbered 13, after V lost 8 bases and J lost 1 base. RNA was extracted from the cells and then reverse transcribed. The CDR3 regions were amplified by multiplex PCR from V-gene primers to a constant-region primer. TCRdb re-processed the multiplex PCR reads via CATT. The data hold fewer than 25,000 delta-chain clones, with 7.5% to 9% observed a single time. This clone was recorded a few times. Its cognate antigen is unknown. The sample comprised Vdelta1+ gamma-delta thymocytes from the thymus. The subset here: FACS-sorted CD3+ TCRalphabeta- TCRVdelta1+ TCRVdelta2- thymocytes. This clonotype was obtained from a child less than two years old who had congenital heart surgery. The chain joins TRDV1 to TRDJ1, with 7 bases lining up with TRDD3. CDR3 sequence reads: CALSGKDWGVTDKLIF. The DNA of the CDR3 is TGTGCTCTTTCGGGTAAAGACTGGGGAGTCACCGATAAACTCATCTTT.